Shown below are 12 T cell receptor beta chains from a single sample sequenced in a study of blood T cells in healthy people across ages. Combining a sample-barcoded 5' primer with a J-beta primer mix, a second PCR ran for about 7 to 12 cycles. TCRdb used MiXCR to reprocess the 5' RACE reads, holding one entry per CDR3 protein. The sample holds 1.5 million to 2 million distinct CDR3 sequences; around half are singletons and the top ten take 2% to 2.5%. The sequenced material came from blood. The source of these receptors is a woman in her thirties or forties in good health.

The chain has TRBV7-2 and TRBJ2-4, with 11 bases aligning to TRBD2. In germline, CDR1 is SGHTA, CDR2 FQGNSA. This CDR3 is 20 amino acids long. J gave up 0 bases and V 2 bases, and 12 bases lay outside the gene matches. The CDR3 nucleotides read TGTGCCAGCAGCTTAAGAGGTGTAGCGGGGGGGGAACTAGCCAAAAACATTCAGTACTTC. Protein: CASSLRGVAGGELAKNIQYF. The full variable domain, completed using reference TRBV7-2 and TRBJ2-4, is GAGVSQSPSNKVTEKGKDVELRCDPISGHTALYWYRQSLGQGLEFLIYFQGNSAPDKSGLPSDRFSAERTGGSVSTLTIQRTQQEDSAVYLCASSLRGVAGGELAKNIQYFGAGTRLSVL.

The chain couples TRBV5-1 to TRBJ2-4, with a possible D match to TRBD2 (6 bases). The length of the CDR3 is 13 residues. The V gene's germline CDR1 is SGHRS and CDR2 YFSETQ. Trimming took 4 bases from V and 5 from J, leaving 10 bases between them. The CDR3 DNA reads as TGCGCCAGCAGCCACGGCGGGGAAAACATTCAGTACTTC. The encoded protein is CASSHGGENIQYF.

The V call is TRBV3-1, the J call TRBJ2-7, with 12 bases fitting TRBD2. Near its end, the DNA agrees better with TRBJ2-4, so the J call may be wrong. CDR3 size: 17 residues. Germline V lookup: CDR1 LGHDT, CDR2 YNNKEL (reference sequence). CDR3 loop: CASSQERLAGVGYIQYF. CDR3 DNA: TGTGCCAGCAGCCAAGAGCGACTAGCGGGGGTGGGATACATTCAGTACTTC.

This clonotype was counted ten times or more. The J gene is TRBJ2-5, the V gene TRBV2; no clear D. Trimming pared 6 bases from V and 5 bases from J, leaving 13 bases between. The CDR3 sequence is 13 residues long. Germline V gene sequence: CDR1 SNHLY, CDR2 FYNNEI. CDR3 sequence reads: CASSSRLGETQYF. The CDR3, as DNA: TGTGCCAGCAGCTCCCGTCTGGGGGAGACCCAGTACTTC.

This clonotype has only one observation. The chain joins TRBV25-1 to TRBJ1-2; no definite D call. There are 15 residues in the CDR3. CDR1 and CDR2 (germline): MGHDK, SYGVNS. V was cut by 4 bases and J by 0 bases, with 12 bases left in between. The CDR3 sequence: CASSAWGGSNYGYTF. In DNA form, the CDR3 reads TGTGCCAGCAGTGCCTGGGGAGGTTCTAACTATGGCTACACCTTC.

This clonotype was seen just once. Here the CDR3 DNA reads TGTGCCAGCAGTGAATCCCACGAGCAGTACTTC. This gives the protein CASSESHEQYF. The chain recombines TRBV6-2 or TRBV6-3 with TRBJ2-7; D is unresolved. This CDR3 is built from 11 residues. CDR1 and CDR2 (germline): MNHEY, SVGEGT. Trimming stripped 5 bases from V and 5 bases from J, with 7 bases between.

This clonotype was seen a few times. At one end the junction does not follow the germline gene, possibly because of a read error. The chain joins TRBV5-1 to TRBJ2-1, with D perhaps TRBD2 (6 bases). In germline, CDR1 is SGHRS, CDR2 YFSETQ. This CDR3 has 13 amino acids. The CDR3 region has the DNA TGCGCCAGCAGCCGGGACTCAACCAATGGGCAGTTCTTC. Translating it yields CASSRDSTNGQFF.

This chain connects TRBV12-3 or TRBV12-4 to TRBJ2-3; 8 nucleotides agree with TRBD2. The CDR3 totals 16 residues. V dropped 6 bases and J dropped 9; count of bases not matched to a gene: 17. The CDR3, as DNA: TGTGCCAGCAGCGTGGTCGGGGGGGGTACGTTGGAGACGCAGTATTTT. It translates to CASSVVGGGTLETQYF.

CDR3 sequence: CASSPLVPTDTQYF. The CDR3 DNA reads TGCGCCAGCAGCCCCCTAGTCCCCACAGATACGCAGTATTTT. V gene TRBV5-1 combines with J gene TRBJ2-3; no clear D gene. This CDR3 comprises 14 residues. Germline V lookup: CDR1 SGHRS, CDR2 YFSETQ. Between the trimmed V and J ends, which lost 4 bases and 2 bases, there was a span of 11 bases. The full variable domain, completed using reference TRBV5-1 and TRBJ2-3, is KAGVTQTPRYLIKTRGQQVTLSCSPISGHRSVSWYQQTPGQGLQFLFEYFSETQRNKGNFPGRFSGRQFSNSRSEMNVSTLELGDSALYLCASSPLVPTDTQYFGPGTRLTVL.

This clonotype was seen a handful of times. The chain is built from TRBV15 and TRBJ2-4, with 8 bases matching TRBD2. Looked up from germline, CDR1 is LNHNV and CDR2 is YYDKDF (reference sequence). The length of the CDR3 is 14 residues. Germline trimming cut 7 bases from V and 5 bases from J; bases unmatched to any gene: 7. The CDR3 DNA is TGTGCCACCACAACGGGGGGGCCGCAAAACATTCAGTACTTC. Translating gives CATTTGGPQNIQYF.

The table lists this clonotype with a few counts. CDR3 region: CASKRGPFNEQFF. DNA of the CDR3: TGTGCCAGCAAGAGGGGGCCCTTCAATGAGCAGTTCTTC. The J gene is TRBJ2-1, the V gene TRBV2; TRBD1 matches at 7 bases. In germline, CDR1 is SNHLY, CDR2 FYNNEI. V lost 7 bases and J lost 6; bases outside the gene matches: 6. The CDR3 extends over 13 amino acids.

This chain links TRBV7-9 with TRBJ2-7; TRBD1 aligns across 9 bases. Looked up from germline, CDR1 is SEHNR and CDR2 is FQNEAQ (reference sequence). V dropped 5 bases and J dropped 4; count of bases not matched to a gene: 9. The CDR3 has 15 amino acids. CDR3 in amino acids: CASSPGQGIIYEQYF. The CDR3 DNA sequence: TGTGCCAGCAGCCCAGGACAGGGGATTATTTACGAGCAGTACTTC.